A selection of T cell receptor beta chains follows, all from one sample in a study of cytomegalovirus exposure and HLA in healthy donors. TCRdb keeps only in-frame clones here, not all; method: immunoSEQ multiplex PCR. The sample records over 90,000 clones, less than 85% being singletons. The sample was PBMCs. The receptor set was obtained from an older woman in good health and CMV-seropositive. CDR3s leave out the opening cysteine and the closing phenylalanine or tryptophan. Each record gives: J gene, V gene, CDR3 protein.

j_gene: TRBJ2-1
v_gene: TRBV6-5
CDR3aa: ASSRRLVGYNEQF

j_gene: TRBJ2-7
v_gene: TRBV5-1
CDR3aa: ASSPRTAQETYEQY

j_gene: TRBJ2-3
v_gene: TRBV10-1
CDR3aa: ASSGGTSDTQY

j_gene: TRBJ2-7
v_gene: TRBV4-1
CDR3aa: ASSRREAGIYEQY

j_gene: TRBJ1-2
v_gene: TRBV9
CDR3aa: ASSVGAKNYGYT

j_gene: TRBJ2-7
v_gene: TRBV2
CDR3aa: ASRIAGVSSYEQY

j_gene: TRBJ1-4
v_gene: TRBV6-6
CDR3aa: ASSSPGGTTNEKLF

j_gene: TRBJ1-5
v_gene: TRBV30
CDR3aa: AWSLEDNQPQH

j_gene: TRBJ1-5
v_gene: TRBV2
CDR3aa: ASSEGQGLAQPQH

j_gene: TRBJ1-1
v_gene: TRBV19
CDR3aa: ASTLSPNTEAF

j_gene: TRBJ2-5
v_gene: TRBV4-1
CDR3aa: ASSPLTGAKETQY

j_gene: TRBJ1-1
v_gene: TRBV28
CDR3aa: ASSPRGRYTEAF

j_gene: TRBJ2-2
v_gene: TRBV28
CDR3aa: ASSLGTGGRTGELF